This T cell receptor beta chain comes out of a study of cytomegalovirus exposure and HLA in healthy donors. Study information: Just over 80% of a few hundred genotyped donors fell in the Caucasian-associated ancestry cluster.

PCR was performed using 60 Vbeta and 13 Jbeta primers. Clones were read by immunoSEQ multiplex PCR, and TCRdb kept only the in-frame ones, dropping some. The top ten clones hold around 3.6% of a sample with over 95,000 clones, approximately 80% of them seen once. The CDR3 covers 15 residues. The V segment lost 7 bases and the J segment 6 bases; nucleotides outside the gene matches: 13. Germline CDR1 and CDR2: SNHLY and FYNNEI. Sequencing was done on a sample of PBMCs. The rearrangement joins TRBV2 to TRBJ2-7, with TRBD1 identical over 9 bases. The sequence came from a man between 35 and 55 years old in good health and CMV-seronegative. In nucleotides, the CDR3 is TGTGCCAGCAACGGGGGACAGGGCCCCGTCGGCGAGCAGTACTTC. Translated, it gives CASNGGQGPVGEQYF.